This TCR beta chain was profiled in a study of molecular identifiers for immune sequencing clone quantification. About the study: Replicates partitioned RNA from approximately 20,000 or 100,000 naive CD8 cells into five parts, sequencing four.

This clonotype was found a few times. One entry per CDR3 protein, called by TCRdb with MiXCR from the PCR reads. The sample lists more than 85,000 distinct CDR3 sequences; about 35% were seen once. The source is a human donor in good health. Some libraries in this study had Jurkat cell RNA spiked in. Sequencing was carried out using naive CD8+ T cells from blood, with Jurkat cell RNA spiked in. Subset in this sample: FACS-sorted CD8+CD4-CCR7+CD45RA+ naive T cells.

CDR3 in amino acids: CASSLYIGTGKDPNEKLFF. The CDR3 DNA reads as TGTGCCAGCAGTTTATATATAGGCACAGGAAAGGACCCTAATGAAAAACTGTTTTTT. This chain links TRBV27 with TRBJ1-4; D may be TRBD1 (5 bases). CDR1 and CDR2 (germline): MNHEY, SMNVEV (reference sequence). This CDR3 comprises 19 residues. The V and J ends lost 1 base and 3 bases respectively, with 21 bases between them.